This entry concerns a single T cell receptor (beta chain). Compared with germline, one end of the junction differs, possibly owing to a read error. This sample was included in a study of neurological immune-mediated disorders. CDR3 size: 15 residues. Germline V lookup: CDR1 SGHVS, CDR2 FNYEAQ. Stated time point: longitudinal time-point 2. TCRdb reprocessed the 5' RACE reads with MiXCR, giving one entry per CDR3 protein. The sample yields some 45,000 distinct CDR3 sequences, roughly 14% seen once. Sequencing was done on a sample of PBMCs. The rearrangement joins TRBV7-6 to TRBJ2-3; a weak D match, TRBD1 (7 bases). The clonotype was recovered from a male donor with HTLV-1-associated myelopathy (HAM/TSP). The CDR3 nucleotides read TGTGCCAGCAGCTTAACGGGGGACAGCACACATACGCAGTATTTT. Its protein is CASSLTGDSTHTQYF.